The 5 T cell receptor beta chains below all came from one sample that was sequenced in a study of T cell changes during pregnancy in multiple sclerosis. The data were produced by immunoSEQ multiplex PCR, yet TCRdb's version contains in-frame clones alone and is incomplete. The repertoire holds around 60,000 clones, with less than 95% as singletons. The sample in question was CD4+ T cells from peripheral blood mononuclear cells, obtained after pregnancy. The receptors stem from a female donor in good health, enrolled as a control in a pregnancy study.

A word on this clone: An end of the junction differs from the germline gene, which may be a read error. The rearrangement uses TRBV7-7 and TRBJ2-5; TRBD1 might be the D (7 bases). The germline V gene has CDR1 SSHAT and CDR2 FNYEAQ (reference sequence). The CDR3 loop spans 15 amino acids. Here the CDR3 reads CASSSEQGGQETQYF. Here the CDR3 DNA reads TGTGCTAGCAGCTCCGAGCAGGGGGGCCAAGAGACCCAGTACTTC.

The chain joins TRBV11-3 to TRBJ2-3, with 7 nucleotides matching TRBD1. The germline gives CDR1 SGHNT, CDR2 YENEEA. The CDR3 is made up of 15 amino acids. Trimming at V came to 5 bases and at J to 2 bases, leaving 7 bases not matched to a gene. The CDR3 region has the DNA TGTGCCAGCAGCCATCCGGGACAGAACACAGATACGCAGTATTTT. The encoded protein is CASSHPGQNTDTQYF. Complete variable domain (other parts from reference TRBV11-3 and TRBJ2-3): EAGVVQSPRYKIIEKKQPVAFWCNPISGHNTLYWYLQNLGQGPELLIRYENEEAVDDSQLPKDRFSAERLKGVDSTLKIQPAELGDSAVYLCASSHPGQNTDTQYFGPGTRLTVL.

The V call is TRBV7-9, the J call TRBJ1-2; D gene uncertain. The CDR3 is 17 residues long. V was trimmed by 4 bases and J by 1 base, leaving 19 bases between them. Germline CDR1 reads SEHNR; CDR2 reads FQNEAQ (reference sequence). CDR3 loop: CASSSPRPPTLNYGYTF. CDR3 DNA sequence: TGTGCCAGCAGCTCTCCTAGGCCCCCGACTCTTAACTATGGCTACACCTTC.

This chain links TRBV21-1 with TRBJ1-5; no check of the table's D call, TRBD1, against the DNA was made. TRBV21-1 is deemed a pseudogene. The CDR3 contains 15 residues. For the CDR3, the DNA is TGTGCCAGCAGATGGTGGGACAGGGGAGACCAGCCCCAGCATTTT. Protein product: CASRWWDRGDQPQHF.

This chain links TRBV4-2 with TRBJ2-1; TRBD1 matches 9 bases. The V gene's germline CDR1 is LGHNA and CDR2 YNFKEQ. J lost 5 bases, V lost 1 base, and 0 bases had no gene match. The CDR3 contains 14 residues. CDR3 region: CASSQGDRDNEQFF. The CDR3 bases are TGTGCCAGCAGCCAAGGGGACAGGGACAATGAGCAGTTCTTC.